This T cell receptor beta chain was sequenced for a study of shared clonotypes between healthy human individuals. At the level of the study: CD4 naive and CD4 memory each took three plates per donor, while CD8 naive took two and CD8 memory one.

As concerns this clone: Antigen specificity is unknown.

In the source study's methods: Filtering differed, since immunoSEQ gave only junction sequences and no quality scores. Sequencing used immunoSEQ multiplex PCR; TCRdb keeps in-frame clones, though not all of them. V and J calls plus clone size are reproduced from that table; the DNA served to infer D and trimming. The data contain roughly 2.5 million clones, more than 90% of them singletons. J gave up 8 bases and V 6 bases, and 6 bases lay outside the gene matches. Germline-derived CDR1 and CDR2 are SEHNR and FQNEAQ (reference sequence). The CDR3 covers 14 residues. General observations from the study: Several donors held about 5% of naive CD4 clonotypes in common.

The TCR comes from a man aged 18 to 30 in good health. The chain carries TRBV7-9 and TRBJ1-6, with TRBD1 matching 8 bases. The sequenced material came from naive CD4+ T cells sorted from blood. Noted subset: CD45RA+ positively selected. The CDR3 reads CASSLDRDDSPLHF. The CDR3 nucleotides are TGTGCCAGCAGTCTGGACAGGGATGATTCACCCCTCCACTTT.